The T cell receptor beta chain under discussion was sequenced for a study of blood T cell repertoires in COVID-19. Study background: Acute and convalescent COVID-19 samples came from the United States, Italy and Spain.

The sample holds many counts of this clone. CDR3 length equals 16 residues. Germline V lookup: CDR1 SQVTM, CDR2 ANQGSEA. The V end lost 2 bases, the J end lost 0 bases, and 14 bases lay between the germline ends. The protocol was immunoSEQ multiplex PCR, while the TCRdb copy is restricted to in-frame clones and leaves out a portion. The sample yields about 250,000 clones, about 85% seen once. The sequence was obtained from a woman aged 25-40 years with acute COVID-19. V usage is TRBV29-1 and J usage is TRBJ2-1; TRBD2 is a possible D gene (5 bases). The sequenced sample was PBMCs or T cells enriched from blood (not recorded which). The CDR3 region is CSVEFWERLSYNEQFF. The DNA of the CDR3 is TGCAGCGTTGAATTTTGGGAGCGCCTCTCCTACAATGAGCAGTTCTTC.